This TCR beta chain originates from a study of blood T cell repertoires in COVID-19. Study background: Acute and convalescent COVID-19 specimens originated in the United States, Italy and Spain. The analysed material was cDNA or gDNA that came from T cells, B-cell-depleted T cells, or PBMCs.

Study processing details: The authors estimated nucleated cell counts from reference gene primer amplification. Here immunoSEQ multiplex PCR was the method, and the copy in TCRdb shows in-frame clones only, minus some. That table gives V, J and clone size, and the DNA gave D and trimming. The sample lists a few hundred thousand clones; roughly 90% were seen once. The V gene's germline CDR1 is SNHLY and CDR2 FYNNEI. The ends were cut back, 10 bases at V and 2 bases at J, with 18 bases in the middle. This CDR3 spans 15 amino acids. Input material: peripheral blood. The chain links TRBV2 to TRBJ2-1, with TRBD2 as a possible D gene (6 bases). The TCR comes from a man between 18 and 29 years old who had recovered from COVID-19. The DNA of the CDR3 is TGTGCCACCTTAGAGGGACTGCCACCCTACAATGAGCAGTTCTTC. Encoded protein: CATLEGLPPYNEQFF.